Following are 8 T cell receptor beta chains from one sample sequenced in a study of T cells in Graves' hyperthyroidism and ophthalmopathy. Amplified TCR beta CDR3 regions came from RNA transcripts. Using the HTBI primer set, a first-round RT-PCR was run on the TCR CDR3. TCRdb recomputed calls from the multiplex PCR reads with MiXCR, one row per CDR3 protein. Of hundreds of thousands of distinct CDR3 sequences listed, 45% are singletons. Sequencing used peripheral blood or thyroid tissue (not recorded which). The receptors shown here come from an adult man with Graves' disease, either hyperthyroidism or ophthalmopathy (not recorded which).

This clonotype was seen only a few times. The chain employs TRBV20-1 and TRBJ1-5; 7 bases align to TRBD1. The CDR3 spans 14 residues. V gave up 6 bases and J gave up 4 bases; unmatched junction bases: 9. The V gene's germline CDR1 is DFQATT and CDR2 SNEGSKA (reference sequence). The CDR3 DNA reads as TGCAGTGCAGTAAGGGACAGTCGAAATCAGCCCCAGCATTTT. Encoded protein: CSAVRDSRNQPQHF.

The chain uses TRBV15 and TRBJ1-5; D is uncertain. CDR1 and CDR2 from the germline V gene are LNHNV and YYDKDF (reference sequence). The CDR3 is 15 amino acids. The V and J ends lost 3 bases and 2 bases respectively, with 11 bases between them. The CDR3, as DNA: TGTGCCACCAGCAGCCAAGAACAGCGCAATCAGCCCCAGCATTTT. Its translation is CATSSQEQRNQPQHF.

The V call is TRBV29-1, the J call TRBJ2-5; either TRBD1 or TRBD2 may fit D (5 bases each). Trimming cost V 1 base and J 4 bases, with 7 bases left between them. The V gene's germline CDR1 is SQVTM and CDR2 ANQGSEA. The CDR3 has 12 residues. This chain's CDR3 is CSVEAGTETQYF. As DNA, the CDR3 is TGCAGCGTTGAAGCAGGGACAGAGACCCAGTACTTC.

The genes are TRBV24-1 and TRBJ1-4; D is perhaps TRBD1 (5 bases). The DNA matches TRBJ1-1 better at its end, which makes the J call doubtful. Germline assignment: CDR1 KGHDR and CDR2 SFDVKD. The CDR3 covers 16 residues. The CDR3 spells CASTVLRGHMNTEAFF. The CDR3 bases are TGTGCCAGTACGGTTCTTAGGGGTCACATGAACACTGAAGCTTTCTTT.

This CDR3 reads CAGTRDREYYGYTF. CDR3 in DNA: TGTGCCGGCACTCGGGACAGGGAATACTATGGCTACACCTTC. The V and J genes are TRBV7-9 and TRBJ1-2, with 9 bases fitting TRBD1. Germline trimming cut 11 bases from V and 3 bases from J; bases unmatched to any gene: 10. The CDR3 is made up of 14 amino acids. Germline V gives CDR1 SEHNR, CDR2 FQNEAQ (reference sequence). The variable domain in full, completed from reference TRBV7-9 and TRBJ1-2, reads DTGVSQNPRHKITKRGQNVTFRCDPISEHNRLYWYRQTLGQGPEFLTYFQNEAQLEKSRLLSDRFSAERPKGSFSTLEIQRTEQGDSAMYLCAGTRDREYYGYTFGSGTRLTVV.

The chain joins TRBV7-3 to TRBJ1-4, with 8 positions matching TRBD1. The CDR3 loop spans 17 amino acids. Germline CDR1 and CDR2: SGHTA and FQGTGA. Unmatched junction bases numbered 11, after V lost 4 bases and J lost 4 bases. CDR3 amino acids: CASSSSTGTGSNEKLFF. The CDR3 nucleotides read TGTGCCAGCAGCTCAAGCACCGGGACAGGCAGTAATGAAAAACTGTTTTTT.

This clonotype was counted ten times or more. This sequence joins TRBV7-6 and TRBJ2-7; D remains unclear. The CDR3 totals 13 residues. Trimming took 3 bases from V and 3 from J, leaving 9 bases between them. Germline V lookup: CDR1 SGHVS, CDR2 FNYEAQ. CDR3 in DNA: TGTGCCAGCAGCTTCGAACTCAACTACGAGCAGTACTTC. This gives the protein CASSFELNYEQYF.

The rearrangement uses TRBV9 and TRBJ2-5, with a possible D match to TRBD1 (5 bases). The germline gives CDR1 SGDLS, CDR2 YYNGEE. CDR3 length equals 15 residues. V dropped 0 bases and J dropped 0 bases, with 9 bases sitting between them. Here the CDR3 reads CASSVEAGNQETQYF. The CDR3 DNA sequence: TGTGCCAGCAGCGTAGAGGCAGGGAACCAAGAGACCCAGTACTTC.